This T cell receptor (beta chain) comes out of a study of CD8+CD57+ T cells in acquired aplastic anemia. Across the study: An average of roughly 3.2 ug of DNA was obtained from sorted CD4+ and CD8+ cells. Healthy donors averaged about 10 million reads for CD4+ cells. Study-wide results and caveats: No significant patient-versus-control difference appeared in CD8+ Simpson's diversity. Common to patients and controls were around 30 CD8+ CDR3 sequences.

TCR beta VDJ and CDR3 were profiled, and genomic DNA was the template. MiXCR, run by TCRdb on the reads, gives a single entry per CDR3 protein. The sample holds approximately 170,000 distinct CDR3 sequences; roughly 63% are singletons and the top ten take around 45%. V was cut by 3 bases and J by 11 bases, with 12 bases left in between. The CDR3 runs 12 residues. CDR1 and CDR2 (germline): LNHDA, SQIVND (reference sequence). This clonotype was detected only once. The antigen is unknown. Sequencing was performed on sorted CD4+, CD8+, or CD8+CD57+ T cells (not recorded which) from PBMCs. This sequence was found in a human donor in good health. The chain is built from TRBV19 and TRBJ2-3; the D is unclear. CDR3 sequence (DNA): TGTGCCAGTAGTATGGGTGGGAATGAGCAGTATTTT. Amino acids: CASSMGGNEQYF. Using reference TRBV19 and TRBJ2-3 for the parts outside the CDR3, the full variable domain is DGGITQSPKYLFRKEGQNVTLSCEQNLNHDAMYWYRQDPGQGLRLIYYSQIVNDFQKGDIAEGYSVSREKKESFPLTVTSAQKNPTAFYLCASSMGGNEQYFGPGTRLTVL.